The 5 T cell receptor beta chains below all came from one sample that was sequenced in a study of T cell changes during pregnancy in multiple sclerosis. The assay was immunoSEQ multiplex PCR, and TCRdb's table has in-frame clones only and misses some. The top ten hold about 1.2% of the sample, which has 40,000 or so clones, about 91% seen once. This specimen consisted of CD4+ T cells from peripheral blood mononuclear cells, obtained in the first trimester of pregnancy. These receptors all come from a female donor with multiple sclerosis, enrolled in a pregnancy study.

There are a few counts of this clone. This rearrangement joins TRBV6-5 to TRBJ1-2; D is possibly TRBD1 (6 bases). The CDR3 is made up of 12 amino acids. V gave up 6 bases and J gave up 5 bases, with 10 bases separating them. Per the germline V gene, CDR1 is MNHEY and CDR2 is SVGAGI. CDR3 coding DNA: TGTGCCAGCAGCCTGAGGGGGTATGGCTACACCTTC. It translates to CASSLRGYGYTF.

The table lists this clone with a count of one. The rearrangement links TRBV6-5 to TRBJ2-5; TRBD1 is a possible D gene (6 bases). Trimming removed 6 bases from V and 5 bases from J, with 19 bases in between. The CDR3 is made up of 15 amino acids. Germline-derived CDR1 and CDR2 are MNHEY and SVGAGI. The CDR3 DNA is TGTGCCAGCAGCAAGCCCTCACAGGGTTCGGAGACCCAGTACTTC. This translates into CASSKPSQGSETQYF.

This chain links TRBV5-1 with TRBJ2-3; D is undetermined. The ends were cut back, 5 bases at V and 4 bases at J, with 20 bases in the middle. Germline loops: CDR1 SGHRS, CDR2 YFSETQ. The CDR3 length is 16 residues. As DNA, the CDR3 is TGCGCCAGCAGTTTATATTCGCAGTATCATGCAGATACGCAGTATTTT. It yields the protein CASSLYSQYHADTQYF.

The V and J genes are TRBV7-9 and TRBJ1-1; 8 bases are shared with TRBD1. The CDR3 extends over 15 amino acids. V gave up 5 bases and J gave up 1 base; unmatched junction bases: 6. Germline loops: CDR1 SEHNR, CDR2 FQNEAQ (reference sequence). CDR3 amino acids: CASSPRQGPNTEAFF. CDR3 nucleotide sequence: TGTGCCAGCAGCCCAAGACAGGGGCCGAACACTGAAGCTTTCTTT.

The chain links TRBV5-1 to TRBJ1-5; D call uncertain. This CDR3 has 13 amino acids. V lost 0 bases and J lost 6, with 7 bases in between. Germline V gene lookup returns CDR1 SGHRS and CDR2 YFSETQ. This CDR3 is CASSLDFSQPQHF. For the CDR3, the DNA is TGCGCCAGCAGCTTGGATTTCAGTCAGCCCCAGCATTTT.